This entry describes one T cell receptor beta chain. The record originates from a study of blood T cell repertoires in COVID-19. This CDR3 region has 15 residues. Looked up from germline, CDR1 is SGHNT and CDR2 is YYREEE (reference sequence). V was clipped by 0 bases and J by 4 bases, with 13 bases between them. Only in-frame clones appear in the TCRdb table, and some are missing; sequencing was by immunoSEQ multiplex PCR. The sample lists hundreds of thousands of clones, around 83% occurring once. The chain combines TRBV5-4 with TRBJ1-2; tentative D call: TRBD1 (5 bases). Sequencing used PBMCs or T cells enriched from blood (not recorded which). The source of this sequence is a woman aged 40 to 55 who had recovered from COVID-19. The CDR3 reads CASSLEHQGSYGYTF. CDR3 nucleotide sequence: TGTGCCAGCAGCTTGGAACATCAGGGTAGCTATGGCTACACCTTC.